The clone carrying this TCR beta chain showed up just a few times. TCRdb reprocessed the 5' RACE reads with MiXCR, giving one entry per CDR3 protein. This table holds some 270,000 distinct CDR3 sequences, about 8% found once. This specimen belongs to a study of identical twins. This CDR3 is built from 15 residues. Germline CDR1 and CDR2: ENHRY and SYGVKD. V lost 3 bases to trimming and J lost 7 bases; unmatched junction nucleotides: 11. This sample also appeared in a second study, on yellow fever vaccine responses in identical twins.

The genes are TRBV10-3 and TRBJ1-1; 7 bases agree with TRBD1. This sequence originates from a young woman in good health. Sequenced material: CD8+ T cells sorted from blood. CDR3 loop: CAISEPGQALYEAFF. The DNA of the CDR3 is TGTGCCATCAGTGAACCCGGACAGGCTTTATATGAAGCTTTCTTT.